This T cell receptor beta chain was recorded in a study of CXCR3-negative and CXCR3-positive naive CD8 T cells. Germline CDR1 is LGHNA and CDR2 is YNFKEQ. The CDR3 has 13 residues. The libraries of TRB cDNA were prepared using 5' RACE with UMI labels. One entry per CDR3 protein, without DNA, is what TCRdb gives after re-calling the 5' RACE reads. The listing records 43,000 or so distinct CDR3 sequences. This chain links TRBV4-2 with TRBJ1-1. The TCR originated in a human donor in good health. Some clones in this sample may be carry-over from other donors' samples. The sequenced material came from naive CXCR3- CD8+ T cells from blood. Subset noted: CD45RO-CCR7+CD27+CD95- naive CD8+ T cells lacking CXCR3 (TNR3-). The CDR3: CASSPPGLTEAFF.